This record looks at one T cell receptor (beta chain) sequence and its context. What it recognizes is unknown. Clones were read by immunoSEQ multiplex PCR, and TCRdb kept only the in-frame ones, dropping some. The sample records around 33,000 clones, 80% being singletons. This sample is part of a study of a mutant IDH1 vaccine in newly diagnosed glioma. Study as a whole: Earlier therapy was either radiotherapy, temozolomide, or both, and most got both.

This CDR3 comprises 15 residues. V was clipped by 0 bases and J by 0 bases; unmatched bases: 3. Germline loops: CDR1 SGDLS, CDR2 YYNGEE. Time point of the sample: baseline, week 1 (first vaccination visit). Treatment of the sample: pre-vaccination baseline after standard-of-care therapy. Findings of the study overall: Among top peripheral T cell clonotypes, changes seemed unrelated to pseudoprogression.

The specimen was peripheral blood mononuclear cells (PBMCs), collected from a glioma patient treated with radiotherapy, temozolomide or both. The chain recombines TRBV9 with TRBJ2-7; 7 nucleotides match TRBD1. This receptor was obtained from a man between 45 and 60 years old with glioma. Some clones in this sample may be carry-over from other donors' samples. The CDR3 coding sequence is TGTGCCAGCAGCGTAGCTTGGGACAGCTCCTACGAGCAGTACTTC. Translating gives CASSVAWDSSYEQYF.